This T cell receptor beta chain was profiled in a study of blood T cell repertoires in COVID-19. Study in general: COVID-19 samples, acute and convalescent, were from the United States, Italy and Spain. Sample material is recorded as cDNA or gDNA derived from T cells, B-cell-depleted T cells, or PBMCs.

Authors' data handling: Counts of nucleated cells, estimated from reference gene primer amplification, were obtained. The assay was immunoSEQ multiplex PCR, and TCRdb's table has in-frame clones only and misses some. That table supplies the V and J calls and clone size; D and trimming were determined from the DNA. The sample records tens of thousands of clones, about 79% being singletons. This CDR3 contains 14 residues. Germline CDR1 and CDR2: SQVTM and ANQGSEA. With V trimmed by 7 bases and J by 2 bases, 8 bases remained unmatched. The TCR originated in a man in his 70s with acute or convalescent COVID-19. Sample: peripheral blood. V usage is TRBV29-1 and J usage is TRBJ2-1; 7 positions agree with TRBD1. The CDR3 sequence: CSGRTGEPYNEQFF. CDR3 in DNA: TGCAGCGGGCGGACAGGTGAGCCCTACAATGAGCAGTTCTTC.